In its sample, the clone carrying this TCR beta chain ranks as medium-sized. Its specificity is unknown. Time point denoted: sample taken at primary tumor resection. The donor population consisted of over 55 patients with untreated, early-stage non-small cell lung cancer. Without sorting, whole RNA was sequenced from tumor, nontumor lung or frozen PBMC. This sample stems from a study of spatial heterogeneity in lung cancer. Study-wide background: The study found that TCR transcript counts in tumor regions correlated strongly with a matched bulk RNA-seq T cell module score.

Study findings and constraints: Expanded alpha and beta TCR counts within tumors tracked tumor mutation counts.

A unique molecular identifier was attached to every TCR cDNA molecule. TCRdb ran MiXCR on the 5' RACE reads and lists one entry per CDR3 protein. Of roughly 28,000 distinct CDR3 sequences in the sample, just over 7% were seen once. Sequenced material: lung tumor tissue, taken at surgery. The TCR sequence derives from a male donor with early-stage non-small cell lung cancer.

The CDR3 DNA reads as TGTGCCAGCAGCCCTTCCGGGACTAGCGGGGGGGCGGATACGCAGTATTTT. This encodes CASSPSGTSGGADTQYF. This rearrangement joins TRBV5-5 to TRBJ2-3; 16 bases fit TRBD2. J gave up 6 bases and V 4 bases, and 8 bases lay outside the gene matches. The CDR3 is made up of 17 amino acids. The V gene's germline CDR1 is SGHKS and CDR2 YYEKEE (reference sequence).